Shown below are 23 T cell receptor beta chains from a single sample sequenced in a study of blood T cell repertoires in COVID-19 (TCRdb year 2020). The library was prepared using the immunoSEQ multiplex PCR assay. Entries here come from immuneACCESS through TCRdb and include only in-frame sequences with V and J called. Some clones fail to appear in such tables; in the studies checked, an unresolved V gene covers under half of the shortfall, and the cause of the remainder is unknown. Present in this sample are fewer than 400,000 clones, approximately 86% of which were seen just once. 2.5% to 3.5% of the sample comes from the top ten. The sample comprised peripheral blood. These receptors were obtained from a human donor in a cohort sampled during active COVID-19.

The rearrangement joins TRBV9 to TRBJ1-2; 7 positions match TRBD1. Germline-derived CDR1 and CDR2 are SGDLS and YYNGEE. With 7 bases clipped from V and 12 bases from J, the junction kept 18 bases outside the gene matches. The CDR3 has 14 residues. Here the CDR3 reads CASQHKLTGQRNTF. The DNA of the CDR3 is TGTGCCAGCCAGCATAAACTCACGGGACAGCGAAACACCTTC.

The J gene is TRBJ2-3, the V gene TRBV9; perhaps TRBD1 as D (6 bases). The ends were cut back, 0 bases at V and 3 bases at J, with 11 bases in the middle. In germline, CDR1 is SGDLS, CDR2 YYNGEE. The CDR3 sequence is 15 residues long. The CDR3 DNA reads TGTGCCAGCAGCGTAGTTAAGGGGGAGACAGATACGCAGTATTTT. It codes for CASSVVKGETDTQYF.

CDR3 amino acids: CASSKGQGGELYNEQFF. Here the CDR3 DNA reads TGTGCCAGCAGCAAAGGACAGGGGGGGGAACTCTACAATGAGCAGTTCTTC. The chain is built from TRBV21-1 and TRBJ2-1; TRBD1, the table's D call, was not compared with the DNA. TRBV21-1 is labeled a pseudogene. This CDR3 contains 17 residues.

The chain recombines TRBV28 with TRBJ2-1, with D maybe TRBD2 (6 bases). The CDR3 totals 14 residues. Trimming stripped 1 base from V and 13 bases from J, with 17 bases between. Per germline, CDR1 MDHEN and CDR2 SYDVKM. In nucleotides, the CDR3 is TGTGCCAGCAGTTTATCCCCTTCTCAGGGACTCCAGTTCTTC. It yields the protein CASSLSPSQGLQFF.

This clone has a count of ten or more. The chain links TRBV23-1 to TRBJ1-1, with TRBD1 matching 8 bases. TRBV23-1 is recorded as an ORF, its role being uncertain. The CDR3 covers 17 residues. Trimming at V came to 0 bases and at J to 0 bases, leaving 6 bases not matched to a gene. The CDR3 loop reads CASSQSPGQAMNTEAFF. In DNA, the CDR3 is TGCGCCAGCAGTCAATCCCCGGGACAGGCTATGAACACTGAAGCTTTCTTT.

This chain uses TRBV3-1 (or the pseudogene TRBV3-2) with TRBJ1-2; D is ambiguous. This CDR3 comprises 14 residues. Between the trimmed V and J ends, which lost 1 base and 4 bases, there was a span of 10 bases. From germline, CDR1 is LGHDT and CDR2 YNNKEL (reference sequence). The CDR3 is CASSQGSSGYGYTF. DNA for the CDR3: TGTGCCAGCAGCCAAGGATCGAGCGGCTATGGCTACACCTTC.

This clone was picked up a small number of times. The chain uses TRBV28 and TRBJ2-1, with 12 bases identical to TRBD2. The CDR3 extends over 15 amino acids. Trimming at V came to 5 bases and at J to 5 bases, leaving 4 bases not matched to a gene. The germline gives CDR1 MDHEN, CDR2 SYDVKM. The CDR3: CASSGTSGYNNEQFF. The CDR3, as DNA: TGTGCCAGCAGTGGGACTAGCGGGTATAACAATGAGCAGTTCTTC.

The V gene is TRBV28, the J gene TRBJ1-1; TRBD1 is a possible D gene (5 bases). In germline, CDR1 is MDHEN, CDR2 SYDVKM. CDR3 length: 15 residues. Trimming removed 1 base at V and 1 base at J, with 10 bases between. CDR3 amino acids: CASSLFAQGNTEAFF. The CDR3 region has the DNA TGTGCCAGCAGTTTATTTGCCCAGGGGAACACTGAAGCTTTCTTT.

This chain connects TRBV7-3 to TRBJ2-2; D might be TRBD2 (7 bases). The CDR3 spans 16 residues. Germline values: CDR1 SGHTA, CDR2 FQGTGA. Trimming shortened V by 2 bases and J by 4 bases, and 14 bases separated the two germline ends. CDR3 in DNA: TGTGCCAGCAGCTTATGGGGGGGCCAGAGCACCGGGGAGCTGTTTTTT. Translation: CASSLWGGQSTGELFF.

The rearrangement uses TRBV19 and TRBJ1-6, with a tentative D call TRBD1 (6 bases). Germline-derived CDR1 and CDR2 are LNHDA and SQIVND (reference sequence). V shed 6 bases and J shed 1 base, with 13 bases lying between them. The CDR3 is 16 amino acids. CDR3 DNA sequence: TGTGCCAGTAGGGTCAAACAGGGATCCTATAATTCACCCCTCCACTTT. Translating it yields CASRVKQGSYNSPLHF.

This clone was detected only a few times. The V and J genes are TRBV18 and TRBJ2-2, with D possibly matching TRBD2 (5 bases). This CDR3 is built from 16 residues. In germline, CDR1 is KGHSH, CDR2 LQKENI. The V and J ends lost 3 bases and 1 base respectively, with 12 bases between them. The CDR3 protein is CASSPGETVNTGELFF. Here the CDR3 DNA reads TGTGCCAGCTCACCGGGAGAAACAGTGAACACCGGGGAGCTGTTTTTT. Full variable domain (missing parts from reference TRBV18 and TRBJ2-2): NAGVMQNPRHLVRRRGQEARLRCSPMKGHSHVYWYRQLPEEGLKFMVYLQKENIIDESGMPKERFSAEFPKEGPSILRIQQVVRGDSAAYFCASSPGETVNTGELFFGEGSRLTVL.

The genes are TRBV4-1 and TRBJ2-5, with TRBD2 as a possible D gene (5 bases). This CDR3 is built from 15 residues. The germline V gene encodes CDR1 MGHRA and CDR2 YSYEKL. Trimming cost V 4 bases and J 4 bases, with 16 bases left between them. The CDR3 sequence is CASSLSGRSPETQYF. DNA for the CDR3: TGCGCCAGCAGCCTCAGCGGCAGGTCACCAGAGACCCAGTACTTC.

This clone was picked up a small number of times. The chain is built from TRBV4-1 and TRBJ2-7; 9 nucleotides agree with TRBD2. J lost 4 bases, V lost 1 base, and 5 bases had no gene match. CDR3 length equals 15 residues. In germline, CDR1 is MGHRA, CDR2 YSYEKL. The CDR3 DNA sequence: TGCGCCAGCAGCCAAGGTCCTAGCGGGGAGTACGAGCAGTACTTC. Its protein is CASSQGPSGEYEQYF.

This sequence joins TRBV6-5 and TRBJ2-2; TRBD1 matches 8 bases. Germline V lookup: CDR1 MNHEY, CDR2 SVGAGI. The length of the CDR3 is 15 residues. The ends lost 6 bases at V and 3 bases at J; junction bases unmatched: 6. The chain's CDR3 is CASSRQGRYTGELFF. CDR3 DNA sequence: TGTGCCAGCAGCAGACAGGGGCGTTACACCGGGGAGCTGTTTTTT.

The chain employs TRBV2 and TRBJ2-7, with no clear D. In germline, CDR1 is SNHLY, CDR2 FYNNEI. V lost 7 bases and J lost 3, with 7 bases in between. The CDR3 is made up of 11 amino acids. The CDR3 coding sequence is TGTGCCAGCACCATCAGCTACGAGCAGTACTTC. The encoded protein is CASTISYEQYF.

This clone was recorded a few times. DNA for the CDR3: TGTGCCAGCAGCCTGACATCGTCAGATTCACCCCTCCACTTT. Encoded protein: CASSLTSSDSPLHF. The rearrangement links TRBV7-9 to TRBJ1-6; no firm D call. The germline gives CDR1 SEHNR, CDR2 FQNEAQ (reference sequence). V shed 5 bases and J shed 8 bases, with 13 bases lying between them. The CDR3 loop spans 14 amino acids.

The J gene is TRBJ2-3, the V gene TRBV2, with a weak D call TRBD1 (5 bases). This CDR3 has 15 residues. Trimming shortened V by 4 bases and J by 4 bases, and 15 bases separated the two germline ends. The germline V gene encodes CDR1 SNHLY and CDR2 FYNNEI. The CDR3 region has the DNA TGTGCCAGCAGTGTCAGCAGGGTTGTTGCAGATACGCAGTATTTT. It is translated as CASSVSRVVADTQYF.

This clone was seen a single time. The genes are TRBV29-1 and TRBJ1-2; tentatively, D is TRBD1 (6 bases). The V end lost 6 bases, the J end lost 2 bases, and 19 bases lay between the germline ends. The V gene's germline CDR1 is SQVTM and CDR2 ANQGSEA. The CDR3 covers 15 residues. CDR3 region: CSVDPRDTMNYGYTF. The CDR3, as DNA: TGCAGCGTCGACCCCCGGGACACAATGAACTATGGCTACACCTTC.

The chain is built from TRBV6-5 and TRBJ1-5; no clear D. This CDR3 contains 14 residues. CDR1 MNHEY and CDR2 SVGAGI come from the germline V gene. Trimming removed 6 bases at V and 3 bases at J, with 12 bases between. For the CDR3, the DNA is TGTGCCAGCAGCCAGAGTACTATCAATCAGCCCCAGCATTTT. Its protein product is CASSQSTINQPQHF.

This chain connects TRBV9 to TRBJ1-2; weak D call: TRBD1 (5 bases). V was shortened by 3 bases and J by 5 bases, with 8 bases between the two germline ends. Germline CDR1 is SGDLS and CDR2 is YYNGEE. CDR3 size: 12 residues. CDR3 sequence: CASSADSYGYTF. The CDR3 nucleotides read TGTGCCAGCAGCGCCGACAGTTATGGCTACACCTTC.

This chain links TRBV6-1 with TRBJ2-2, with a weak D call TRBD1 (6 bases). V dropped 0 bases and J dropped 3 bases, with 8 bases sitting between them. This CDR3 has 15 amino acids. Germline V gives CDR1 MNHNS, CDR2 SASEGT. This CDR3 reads CASSEATGYTGELFF. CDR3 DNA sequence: TGTGCCAGCAGTGAAGCCACAGGGTACACCGGGGAGCTGTTTTTT.

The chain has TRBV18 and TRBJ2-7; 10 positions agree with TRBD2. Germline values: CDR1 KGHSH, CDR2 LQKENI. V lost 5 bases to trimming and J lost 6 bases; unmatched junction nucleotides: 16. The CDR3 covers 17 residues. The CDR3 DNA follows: TGTGCCAGCTCAGCCCTATCTTTTAGCGGGGGGATAAGCGAGCAGTACTTC. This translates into CASSALSFSGGISEQYF.

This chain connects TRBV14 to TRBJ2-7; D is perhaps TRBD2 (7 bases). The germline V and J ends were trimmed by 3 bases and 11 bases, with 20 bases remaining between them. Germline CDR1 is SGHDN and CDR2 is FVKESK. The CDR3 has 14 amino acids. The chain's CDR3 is CASSHHNSAGQEYF. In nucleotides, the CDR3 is TGTGCCAGCAGCCACCATAACTCAGCGGGACAAGAGTACTTC.